This is a list of T cell receptor beta chains from one sample in a study of neurological immune-mediated disorders. One entry per CDR3 protein results from TCRdb running MiXCR on the 5' RACE reads. The profile covers tens of thousands of distinct CDR3 sequences, with around a tenth appearing a single time and around 6.7% taken by the ten largest. Material: PBMCs. All receptors come from a male donor with HTLV-1-associated myelopathy (HAM/TSP). Each CDR3 is given with its conserved first and last residue. Each record gives: J gene, V gene, CDR3 protein.

j_gene: TRBJ2-7
v_gene: TRBV2
CDR3aa: CASSRDIGRVGSYEQYF

j_gene: TRBJ2-1
v_gene: TRBV28
CDR3aa: CASSTGGPAYNEQFF

j_gene: TRBJ2-3
v_gene: TRBV12-3/TRBV12-4
CDR3aa: CASSFGLENTDTQYF

j_gene: TRBJ2-1
v_gene: TRBV20-1
CDR3aa: CSSWDTINEQFF

j_gene: TRBJ2-7
v_gene: TRBV7-3
CDR3aa: CASSTRTRQFSYEQYF

j_gene: TRBJ2-7
v_gene: TRBV5-1
CDR3aa: CASKGEYEQYF

j_gene: TRBJ2-2
v_gene: TRBV10-2
CDR3aa: CASLAGGLETGELFF

j_gene: TRBJ2-5
v_gene: TRBV5-1
CDR3aa: CASTRTLAVGETQYF

j_gene: TRBJ1-3
v_gene: TRBV7-2
CDR3aa: CASSQSGGPGNTIYF

j_gene: TRBJ2-1
v_gene: TRBV20-1
CDR3aa: CSAVGLEPYNEQFF

j_gene: TRBJ2-1
v_gene: TRBV14
CDR3aa: CASSHWDRGVDEQFF

j_gene: TRBJ2-1
v_gene: TRBV6-2/TRBV6-3
CDR3aa: CAGSNPGQSSYNEQFF

j_gene: TRBJ2-7
v_gene: TRBV4-3
CDR3aa: CASSPGARWKSYEQYF

j_gene: TRBJ1-4
v_gene: TRBV18
CDR3aa: CASSSGTRNEKLFF

j_gene: TRBJ2-5
v_gene: TRBV10-3
CDR3aa: CAISESGGRQETQYF

j_gene: TRBJ1-1
v_gene: TRBV5-5
CDR3aa: CASSPIQDRNTEAFF

j_gene: TRBJ2-6
v_gene: TRBV3-1
CDR3aa: CASSHRGIFSGANVLTF

j_gene: TRBJ2-7
v_gene: TRBV7-9
CDR3aa: CATSLRSYEQYF

j_gene: TRBJ2-2
v_gene: TRBV28
CDR3aa: CASRVFILRGMNTGELFF

j_gene: TRBJ2-7
v_gene: TRBV6-5
CDR3aa: CASSYLASEQYF

j_gene: TRBJ1-4
v_gene: TRBV7-2
CDR3aa: CASSYRGKNEKLFF

j_gene: TRBJ1-1
v_gene: TRBV6-2/TRBV6-3
CDR3aa: CASRPQGAYNTEAFF

j_gene: TRBJ1-1
v_gene: TRBV12-3/TRBV12-4
CDR3aa: CASKEGLLNTEAFF

j_gene: TRBJ2-5
v_gene: TRBV4-3
CDR3aa: CSSSQEGGGETQYF

j_gene: TRBJ2-5
v_gene: TRBV6-6
CDR3aa: CASSYGSSGRQKETQYF

j_gene: TRBJ1-1
v_gene: TRBV7-2
CDR3aa: CASSLGDKRNTEAFF

j_gene: TRBJ2-1
v_gene: TRBV5-1
CDR3aa: CASSLGGGGEQFF

j_gene: TRBJ1-2
v_gene: TRBV21-1
CDR3aa: CASTLLTRVNYGYTF

j_gene: TRBJ1-1
v_gene: TRBV7-3
CDR3aa: CASSLTGGANTEAFF

j_gene: TRBJ2-3
v_gene: TRBV10-3
CDR3aa: CAISYRDRALGDTQYF

j_gene: TRBJ2-1
v_gene: TRBV6-2/TRBV6-3
CDR3aa: CASRTSGGPYNEQFF

j_gene: TRBJ2-5
v_gene: TRBV29-1
CDR3aa: CSVEGRGQETQYF

j_gene: TRBJ2-3
v_gene: TRBV9
CDR3aa: CASSVASGTGYSTDTQYF

j_gene: TRBJ2-4
v_gene: TRBV6-6
CDR3aa: CASSYWQDTNIQYF

j_gene: TRBJ1-3
v_gene: TRBV5-1
CDR3aa: CASSLAGLGGGNTIYF

j_gene: TRBJ2-7
v_gene: TRBV9
CDR3aa: CASSAGQAIGPSQYEQYF

j_gene: TRBJ2-5
v_gene: TRBV7-8
CDR3aa: CASSKQGAGAETQYF

j_gene: TRBJ1-5
v_gene: TRBV6-2/TRBV6-3
CDR3aa: CASSYSRGGPQPQHF

j_gene: TRBJ2-1
v_gene: TRBV7-9
CDR3aa: CASSPLSGSGGPNNEQFF

j_gene: TRBJ2-3
v_gene: TRBV20-1
CDR3aa: CSTRGTFNTDTQYF

j_gene: TRBJ2-5
v_gene: TRBV15
CDR3aa: CATSRSPPGGDQETQYF

j_gene: TRBJ2-2
v_gene: TRBV11-2
CDR3aa: CASSSDSTGELFF

j_gene: TRBJ2-1
v_gene: TRBV20-1
CDR3aa: CSAVTSGLSSYNEQFF